This T cell receptor beta chain was documented in a study of blood T cell repertoires in COVID-19. Study background: Donors in the United States, Italy and Spain gave samples during acute or convalescent COVID-19.

V was clipped by 7 bases and J by 3 bases, with 14 bases between them. Germline V lookup: CDR1 LGHNA, CDR2 YNFKEQ. The length of the CDR3 is 14 residues. Clones were sequenced by immunoSEQ multiplex PCR, and TCRdb holds only the in-frame ones, with some missing. Among around 37,000 clones listed, about 85% were seen once. Seattle-derived patients entered the study during active infection and were followed longitudinally. This receptor was identified in a man in his fifties or sixties with COVID-19, enrolled during active disease. Input material: peripheral blood. This chain uses TRBV4-2 with TRBJ2-3; a possible D gene is TRBD2 (6 bases). The CDR3: CASNGGVGTDTQYF. The CDR3 nucleotides are TGTGCCAGCAACGGGGGAGTGGGAACAGATACGCAGTATTTT.